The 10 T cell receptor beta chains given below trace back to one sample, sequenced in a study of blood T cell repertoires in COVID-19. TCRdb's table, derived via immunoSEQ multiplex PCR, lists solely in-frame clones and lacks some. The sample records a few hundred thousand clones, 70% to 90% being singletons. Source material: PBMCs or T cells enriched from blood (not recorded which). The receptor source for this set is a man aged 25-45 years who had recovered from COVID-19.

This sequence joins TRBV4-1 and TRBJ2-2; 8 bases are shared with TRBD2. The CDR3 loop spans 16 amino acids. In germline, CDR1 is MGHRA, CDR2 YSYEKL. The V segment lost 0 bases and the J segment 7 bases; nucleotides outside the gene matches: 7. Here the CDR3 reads CASSQESGGTFGELFF. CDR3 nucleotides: TGCGCCAGCAGCCAAGAGAGCGGGGGTACTTTCGGGGAGCTGTTTTTT.

DNA of the CDR3: TGTGCCAGCAGGCGGGATGAGCAGTTCTTC. Amino acid sequence: CASRRDEQFF. V is TRBV28 and J is TRBJ2-1; TRBD2 is a possible D gene (5 bases). The V gene lost 6 bases and the J gene lost 8 bases, with 5 bases spanning the gap. The CDR3 totals 10 residues. Germline CDR1 reads MDHEN; CDR2 reads SYDVKM.

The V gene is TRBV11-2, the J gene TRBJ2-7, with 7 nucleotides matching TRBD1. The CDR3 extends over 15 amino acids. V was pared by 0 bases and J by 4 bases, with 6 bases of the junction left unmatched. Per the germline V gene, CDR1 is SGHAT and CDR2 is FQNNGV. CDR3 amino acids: CASSLDLGQTYEQYF. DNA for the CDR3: TGTGCCAGCAGCTTAGATCTGGGACAGACATACGAGCAGTACTTC. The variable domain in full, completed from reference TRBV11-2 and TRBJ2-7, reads EAGVAQSPRYKIIEKRQSVAFWCNPISGHATLYWYQQILGQGPKLLIQFQNNGVVDDSQLPKDRFSAERLKGVDSTLKIQPAKLEDSAVYLCASSLDLGQTYEQYFGPGTRLTVT.

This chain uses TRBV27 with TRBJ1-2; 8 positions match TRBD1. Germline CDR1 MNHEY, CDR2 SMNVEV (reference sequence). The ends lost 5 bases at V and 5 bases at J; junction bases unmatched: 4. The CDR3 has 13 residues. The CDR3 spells CASSPGGGYGYTF. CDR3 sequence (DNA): TGTGCCAGCAGTCCAGGGGGCGGGTATGGCTACACCTTC.

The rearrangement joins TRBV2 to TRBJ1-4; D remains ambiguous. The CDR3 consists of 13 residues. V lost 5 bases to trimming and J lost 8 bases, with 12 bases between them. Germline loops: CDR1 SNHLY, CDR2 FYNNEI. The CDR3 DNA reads TGTGCCAGCAGTTATCTCATCGGGGAAAAACTGTTTTTT. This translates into CASSYLIGEKLFF.

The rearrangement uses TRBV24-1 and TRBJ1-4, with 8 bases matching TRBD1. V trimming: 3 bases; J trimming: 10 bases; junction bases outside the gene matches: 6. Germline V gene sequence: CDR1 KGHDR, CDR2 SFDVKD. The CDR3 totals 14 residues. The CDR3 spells CATSDPSQGAKLFF. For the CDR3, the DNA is TGTGCCACCAGTGATCCGTCGCAGGGGGCAAAACTGTTTTTT.

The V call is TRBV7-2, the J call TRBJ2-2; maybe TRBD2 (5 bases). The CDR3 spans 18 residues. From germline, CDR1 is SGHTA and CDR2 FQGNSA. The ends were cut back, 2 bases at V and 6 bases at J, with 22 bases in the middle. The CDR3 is CASSLPEEWTGISGELFF. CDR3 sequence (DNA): TGTGCCAGCAGCTTACCAGAGGAATGGACTGGAATTTCCGGGGAGCTGTTTTTT.

Here the CDR3 reads CASSLEQGTARYGYTF. As DNA, the CDR3 is TGCGCCAGCAGCTTGGAACAGGGGACCGCTAGGTATGGCTACACCTTC. The chain has TRBV5-1 and TRBJ1-2; 7 bases fit TRBD1. This CDR3 comprises 16 residues. Germline CDR1 reads SGHRS; CDR2 reads YFSETQ. V lost 0 bases and J lost 5; bases outside the gene matches: 10. The full variable domain, with the rest looked up from reference TRBV5-1 and TRBJ1-2, is KAGVTQTPRYLIKTRGQQVTLSCSPISGHRSVSWYQQTPGQGLQFLFEYFSETQRNKGNFPGRFSGRQFSNSRSEMNVSTLELGDSALYLCASSLEQGTARYGYTFGSGTRLTVV.

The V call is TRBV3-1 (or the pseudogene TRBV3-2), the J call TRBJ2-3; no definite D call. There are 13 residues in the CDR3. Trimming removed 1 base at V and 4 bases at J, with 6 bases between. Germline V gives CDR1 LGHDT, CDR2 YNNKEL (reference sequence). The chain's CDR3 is CASSQAEADTQYF. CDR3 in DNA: TGTGCCAGCAGCCAAGCCGAGGCAGATACGCAGTATTTT.

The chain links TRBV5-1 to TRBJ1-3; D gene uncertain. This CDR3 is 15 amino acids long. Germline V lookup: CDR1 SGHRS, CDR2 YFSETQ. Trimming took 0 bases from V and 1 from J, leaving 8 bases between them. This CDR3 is CASSLDSRSGNTIYF. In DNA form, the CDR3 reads TGCGCCAGCAGCTTGGACAGTAGGTCTGGAAACACCATATATTTT.